This TCR beta chain was obtained from a study of shared clonotypes between healthy human individuals (dated by TCRdb to about 2020). The study in broad terms: A couple of women and a few men aged 18 to 49 years were included in the cohort. For each donor, three plates each were used for CD4 naive and CD4 memory, two plates were used for CD8 naive, and one plate was used for CD8 memory. Different laboratories and diverse techniques were used to prepare libraries and sequence TCR repertoires, to increase sequencing depth and limit assay-specific biases. To estimate repertoire size and how much clonotype sharing occurs between individuals, the study deeply sequenced the blood TCR repertoires of roughly 5 healthy adults. Leukapheresis yielded between about 0.8 and 9.5 billion PBMCs per donor.

The CDR3 goes from the cysteine to the phenylalanine over 16 residues. The only DNA kept is the CDR3, 48 bases in frame from the first base. Based on the germline V gene (reference sequence), the CDR1 and CDR2 sequences are MNHEY and SMNVEV. V is pared back by 2 bases and J by 5 bases, with 19 bases lying between the germline termini. Notes on this clone: Its antigen is not yet known. No quality values exist for individual bases; no much larger clone is one base distant.

TCR CDR3 regions were amplified from genomic DNA by multiplex PCR using the deep immunoSEQ assay. Extracted genomic DNA from each cell subset was spread evenly across all wells of several immunoSEQ 96-well plates, with each plate serving as a replicate. For sorted subsets, each replicate PCR was loaded with 200 ng genomic DNA, equivalent to 30,000 or so T cell genomes. Purified libraries were quantified with a Qubit 3.0 fluorometer, sized on a Bioanalyzer 2100, and re-quantified with the KAPA Library Quantification kit. Every immunoSEQ 96-well plate was sequenced on a dedicated single-read 150-cycle Illumina NextSeq 550 flow cell. The source study handled its data this way. Because the immunoSEQ output included only junctional sequences and no quality scores, the filtering could not be the same as the filtering used for full-length reads. Sequences were annotated with PyIR, a Python wrapper for IgBLAST v1.9, using IMGT germline references to assign V/J genes and CDR3. Reads were removed for weak V/J assignments (E-value above 1e-6), missing CDR3, stop codons, out-of-frame junctions, or ambiguous translated residues. V3J clonotypes were defined as sequences sharing the same inferred V gene, J gene, and CDR3 amino acid sequence. To compute the percentage overlap between repertoires, the number of shared unique clonotypes was divided by the size of the smaller repertoire. Three approaches were used to assess repertoire richness: RTK rarefaction, the Chao1 estimator, and Recon v2.1 estimates of unobserved clonotypes. OLGA was used to compute generation probabilities for all TCRbeta clonotypes that the gDNA method yielded from a handful of donors. The table comes from immuneACCESS by way of TCRdb, which keeps in-frame sequences with V and J called. Part of the clones is missing from these tables; in studies checked, under half for an unresolved V gene and the rest for unknown reasons. V and J calls and clone size are as listed in that table; D and trimming were resolved from the DNA. The sample table contains approximately 2,000,000 clones; only one count was recorded for roughly 95% of them. The top ten clonotypes cover over 1.5% of the sample.

CD8 naive samples consisted of CD45RO-negative cells that were positively selected for CCR7, yielding a CD45RA+CCR7+ population without TemRA cells. The donors were healthy, HIV-negative adults who had no recently reported acute infections or vaccinations. All donors were Caucasian adults living in Nashville, Tennessee, USA. Blood was collected by leukapheresis, and PBMCs were isolated by Ficoll-Histopaque density gradient centrifugation and then cryopreserved in liquid nitrogen vapor phase. Analytical flow cytometry was used to check the purity and quantity of every magnetically sorted T cell population. From each sorted fraction, genomic DNA was isolated and quantified by UV absorbance on a Nanodrop 2000c. General findings and caveats noted by the study authors: Rarefaction of sorted-subset datasets indicated incomplete sequencing despite the large sequencing depth. The genetic and exposure-history diversity represented was limited by the small number of donors. Compared with non-shared clonotypes, the clonotypes found in all four sorted-subset donors had higher generation probabilities. When several donors were compared, the shared fraction of clonotypes was 5% to 6.5% for naive CD4, about 4% for naive CD8, roughly 2.3% for memory CD4, and about 0.36% for memory CD8. Naive subsets generally had larger estimated clonotype richness than memory subsets did. Pairwise subsampling led to the expectation that sequencing depth would affect the degree of clonotype sharing among donors. Sampling was limited to blood, and TCR repertoires in tissue likely differ from TCR repertoires in blood.

Sequencing used naive CD8+ T cells from PBMCs. Explained via the paper, the cell subset or site label denotes: CD45RA+CCR7+. This TCR was sampled from a man younger than 30 in good health. Some clones in this sample may be carry-over from other donors' samples. The sequence links TRBV27 to TRBJ2-7; the D gene assignment is ambiguous. The CDR3 has the sequence CASSLTRTSPWDEQYF. The DNA sequence is given as TGTGCCAGCAGTTTAACGCGAACCAGCCCCTGGGACGAGCAGTACTTC.